This T cell receptor beta chain stems from a study of T-cell memory formation after mild COVID-19. TCRdb re-analysed the 5' RACE reads in MiXCR, keeping a single row per CDR3 protein. This sample has about 340,000 distinct CDR3 sequences; around 15% occur once, and the top ten carry more than 20%. This clonotype has a handful of counts. V shed 3 bases and J 0 bases; nucleotides not matched to a gene: 7. This CDR3 spans 17 amino acids. CDR1 is MDHEN, CDR2 SYDVKM, per germline. This sequence originates from a man younger than 35 who had mild COVID-19 (a few samples of this study predate the infection). Cell type and time point are not known. What was sequenced was PBMCs or a T cell subset sorted from them (not recorded which). The chain couples TRBV28 to TRBJ2-3; TRBD2 aligns across 9 bases. The CDR3 bases are TGTGCCAGCAGTTTGGAGGAACTAGCGGGTAGCACAGATACGCAGTATTTT. Translation: CASSLEELAGSTDTQYF.